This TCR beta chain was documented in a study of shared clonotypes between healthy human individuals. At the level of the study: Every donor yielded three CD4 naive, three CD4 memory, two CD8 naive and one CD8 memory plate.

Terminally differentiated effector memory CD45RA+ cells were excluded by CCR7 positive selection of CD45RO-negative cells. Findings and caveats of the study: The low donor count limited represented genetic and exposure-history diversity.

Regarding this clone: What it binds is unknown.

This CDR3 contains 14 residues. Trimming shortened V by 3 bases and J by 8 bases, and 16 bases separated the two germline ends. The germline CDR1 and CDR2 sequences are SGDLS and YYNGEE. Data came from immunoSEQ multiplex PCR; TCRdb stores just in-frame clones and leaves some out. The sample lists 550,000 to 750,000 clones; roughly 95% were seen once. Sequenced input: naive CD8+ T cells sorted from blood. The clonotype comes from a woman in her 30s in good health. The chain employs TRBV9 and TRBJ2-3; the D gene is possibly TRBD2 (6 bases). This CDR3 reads CASSAGLTPITQYF. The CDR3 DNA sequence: TGTGCCAGCAGCGCGGGACTGACCCCCATTACGCAGTATTTT.